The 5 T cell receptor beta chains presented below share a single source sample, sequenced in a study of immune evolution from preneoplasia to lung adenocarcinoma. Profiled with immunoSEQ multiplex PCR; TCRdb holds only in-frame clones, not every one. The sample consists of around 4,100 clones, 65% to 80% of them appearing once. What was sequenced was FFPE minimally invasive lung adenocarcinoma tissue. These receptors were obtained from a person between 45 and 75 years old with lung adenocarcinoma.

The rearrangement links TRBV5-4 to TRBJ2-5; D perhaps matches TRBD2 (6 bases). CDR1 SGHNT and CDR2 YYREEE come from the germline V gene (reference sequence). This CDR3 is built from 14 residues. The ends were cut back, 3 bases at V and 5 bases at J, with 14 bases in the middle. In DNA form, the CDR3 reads TGTGCCAGCAGCTCTGGGGGGACTGGGGAGACCCAGTACTTC. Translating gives CASSSGGTGETQYF.

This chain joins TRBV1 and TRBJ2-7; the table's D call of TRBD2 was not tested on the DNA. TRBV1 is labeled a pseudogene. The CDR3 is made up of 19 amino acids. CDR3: CTSSQDIGLAGGPFYEQYF. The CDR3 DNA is TGCACCAGCAGCCAAGATATTGGGCTAGCGGGGGGGCCTTTCTACGAGCAGTACTTC.

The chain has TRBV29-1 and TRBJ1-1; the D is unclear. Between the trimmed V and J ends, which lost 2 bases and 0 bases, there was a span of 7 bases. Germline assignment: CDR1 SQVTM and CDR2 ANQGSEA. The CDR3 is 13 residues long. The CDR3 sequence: CSVEREVNTEAFF. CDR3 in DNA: TGCAGCGTTGAACGAGAGGTGAACACTGAAGCTTTCTTT.

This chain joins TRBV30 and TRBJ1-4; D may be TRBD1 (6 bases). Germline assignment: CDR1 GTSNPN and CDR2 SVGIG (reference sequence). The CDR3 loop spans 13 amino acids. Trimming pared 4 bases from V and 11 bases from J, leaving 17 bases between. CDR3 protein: CAWNGGLSGKLFF. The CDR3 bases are TGTGCCTGGAATGGGGGGCTCTCCGGGAAACTGTTTTTT.

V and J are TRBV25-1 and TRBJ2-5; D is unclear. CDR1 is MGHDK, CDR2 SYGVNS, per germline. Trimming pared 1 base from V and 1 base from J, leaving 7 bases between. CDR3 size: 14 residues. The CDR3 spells CASSEWAAQETQYF. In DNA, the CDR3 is TGTGCCAGCAGTGAATGGGCCGCCCAAGAGACCCAGTACTTC.